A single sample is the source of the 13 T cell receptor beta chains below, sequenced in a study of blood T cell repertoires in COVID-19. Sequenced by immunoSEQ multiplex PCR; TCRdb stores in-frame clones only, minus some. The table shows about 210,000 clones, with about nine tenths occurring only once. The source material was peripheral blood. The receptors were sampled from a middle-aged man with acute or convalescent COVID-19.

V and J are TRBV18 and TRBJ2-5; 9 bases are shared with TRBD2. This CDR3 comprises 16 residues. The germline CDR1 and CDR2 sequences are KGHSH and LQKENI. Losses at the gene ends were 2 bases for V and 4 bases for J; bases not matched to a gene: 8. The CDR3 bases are TGTGCCAGCTCACCATTTGCGGGGGGGAAAGGAGAGACCCAGTACTTC. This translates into CASSPFAGGKGETQYF.

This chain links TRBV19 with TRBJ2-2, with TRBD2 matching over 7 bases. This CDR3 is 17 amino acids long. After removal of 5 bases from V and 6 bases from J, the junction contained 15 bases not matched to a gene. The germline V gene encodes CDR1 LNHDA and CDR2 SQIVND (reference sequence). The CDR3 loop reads CASSFLPIGRWAGELFF. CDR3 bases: TGTGCCAGTAGTTTCCTCCCTATCGGGAGGTGGGCCGGGGAGCTGTTTTTT. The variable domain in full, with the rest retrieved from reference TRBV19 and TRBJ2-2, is DGGITQSPKYLFRKEGQNVTLSCEQNLNHDAMYWYRQDPGQGLRLIYYSQIVNDFQKGDIAEGYSVSREKKESFPLTVTSAQKNPTAFYLCASSFLPIGRWAGELFFGEGSRLTVL.

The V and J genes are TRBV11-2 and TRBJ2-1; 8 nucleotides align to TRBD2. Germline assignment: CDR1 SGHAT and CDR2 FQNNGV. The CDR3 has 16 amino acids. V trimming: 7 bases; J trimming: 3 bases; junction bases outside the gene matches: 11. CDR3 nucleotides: TGTGCCAGCATCCGATCGGGGGGGCGGTTCTACAATGAGCAGTTCTTC. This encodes CASIRSGGRFYNEQFF. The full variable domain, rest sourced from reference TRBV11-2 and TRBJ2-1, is EAGVAQSPRYKIIEKRQSVAFWCNPISGHATLYWYQQILGQGPKLLIQFQNNGVVDDSQLPKDRFSAERLKGVDSTLKIQPAKLEDSAVYLCASIRSGGRFYNEQFFGPGTRLTVL.

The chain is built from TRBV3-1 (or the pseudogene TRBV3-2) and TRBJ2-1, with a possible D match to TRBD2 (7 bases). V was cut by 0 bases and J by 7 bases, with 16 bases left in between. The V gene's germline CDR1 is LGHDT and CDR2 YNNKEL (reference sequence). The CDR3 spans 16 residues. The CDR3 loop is CASSQDLGGGRNEQFF. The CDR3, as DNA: TGTGCCAGCAGCCAAGATTTGGGGGGGGGCCGTAATGAGCAGTTCTTC.

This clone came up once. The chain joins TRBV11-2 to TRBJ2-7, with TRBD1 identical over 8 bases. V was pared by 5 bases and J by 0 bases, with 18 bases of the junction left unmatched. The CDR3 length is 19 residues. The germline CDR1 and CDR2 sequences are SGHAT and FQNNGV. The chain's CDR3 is CASSPKAGQVGRGSYEQYF. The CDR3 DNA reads TGTGCCAGCAGCCCCAAGGCGGGACAGGTGGGTCGGGGCTCCTACGAGCAGTACTTC.

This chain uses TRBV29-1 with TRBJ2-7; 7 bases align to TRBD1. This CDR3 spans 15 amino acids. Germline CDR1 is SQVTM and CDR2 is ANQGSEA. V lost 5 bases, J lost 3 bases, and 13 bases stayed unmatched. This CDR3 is CSVLGDSNYFYEQYF. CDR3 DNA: TGCAGCGTTTTAGGGGACAGTAATTATTTCTACGAGCAGTACTTC.

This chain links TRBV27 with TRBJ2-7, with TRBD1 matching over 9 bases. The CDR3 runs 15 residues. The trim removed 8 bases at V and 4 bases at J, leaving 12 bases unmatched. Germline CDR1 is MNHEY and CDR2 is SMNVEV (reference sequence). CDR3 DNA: TGTGCCAGCTACCATCGACAGGGGGGTAAGTACGAGCAGTACTTC. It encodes CASYHRQGGKYEQYF.

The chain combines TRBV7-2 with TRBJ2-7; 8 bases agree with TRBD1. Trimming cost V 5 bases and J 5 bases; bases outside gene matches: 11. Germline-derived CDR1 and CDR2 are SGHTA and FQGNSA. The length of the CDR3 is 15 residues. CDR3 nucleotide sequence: TGTGCCAGCAGCCGCGGACAGGGAGGATGGGACGAGCAGTACTTC. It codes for CASSRGQGGWDEQYF.

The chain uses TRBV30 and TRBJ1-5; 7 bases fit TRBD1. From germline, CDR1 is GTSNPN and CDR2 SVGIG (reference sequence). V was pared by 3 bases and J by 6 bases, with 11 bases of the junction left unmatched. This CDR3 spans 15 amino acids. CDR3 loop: CAWSLRDSPFQPQHF. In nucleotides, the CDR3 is TGTGCCTGGAGCCTCCGGGACAGCCCATTTCAGCCCCAGCATTTT.

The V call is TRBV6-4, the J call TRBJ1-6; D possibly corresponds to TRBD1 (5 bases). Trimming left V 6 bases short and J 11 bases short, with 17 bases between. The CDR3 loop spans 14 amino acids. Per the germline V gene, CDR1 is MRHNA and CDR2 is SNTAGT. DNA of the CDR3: TGTGCCAGCAGCCTGGGACGGGAGAGGACACCCCTCCACTTT. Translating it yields CASSLGRERTPLHF.

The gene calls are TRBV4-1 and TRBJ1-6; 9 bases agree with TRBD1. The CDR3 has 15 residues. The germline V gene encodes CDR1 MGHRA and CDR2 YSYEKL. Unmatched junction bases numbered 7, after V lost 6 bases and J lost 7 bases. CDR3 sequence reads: CASRVPGTGNSPLHF. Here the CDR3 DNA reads TGCGCCAGCAGAGTCCCCGGGACAGGGAATTCACCCCTCCACTTT.

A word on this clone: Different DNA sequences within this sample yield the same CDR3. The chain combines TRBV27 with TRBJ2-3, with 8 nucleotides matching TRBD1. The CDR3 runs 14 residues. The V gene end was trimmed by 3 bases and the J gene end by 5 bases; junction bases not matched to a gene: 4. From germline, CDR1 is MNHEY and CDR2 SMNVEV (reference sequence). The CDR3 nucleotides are TGTGCCAGCAGTTTGGCAGGGGGCCAAGATACGCAGTATTTT. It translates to CASSLAGGQDTQYF.

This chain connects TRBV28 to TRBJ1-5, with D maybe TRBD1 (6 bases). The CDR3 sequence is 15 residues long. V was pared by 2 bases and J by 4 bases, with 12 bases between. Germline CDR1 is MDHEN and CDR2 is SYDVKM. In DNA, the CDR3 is TGTGCCAGCAGTTTACCTCCACAGGGAAATCAGCCCCAGCATTTT. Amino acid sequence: CASSLPPQGNQPQHF.